Following are 2 T cell receptor beta chains from one sample sequenced in a study of beta chain features in type 1 diabetes. Sequenced material consisted of expressed TCRB transcripts (all of the isolated RNA was reverse transcribed). Libraries were prepared by immunoSEQ multiplex PCR; TCRdb keeps only in-frame clonotypes and omits some of them. The data hold hundreds of thousands of clones, with 15% to 20% observed a single time. Sequenced sample: naive CD4+ T cells from blood. Receptor source: a woman aged 18-29 years in good health.

The chain joins TRBV7-9 to TRBJ2-5; 9 bases align to TRBD1. The CDR3 spans 14 residues. V gave up 1 base and J gave up 11 bases; unmatched junction bases: 8. Germline V lookup: CDR1 SEHNR, CDR2 FQNEAQ (reference sequence). The CDR3 region is CASSLGGTGREQYF. As DNA, the CDR3 is TGTGCCAGCAGCTTAGGAGGGACAGGGAGGGAGCAGTACTTC.

The chain couples TRBV28 to TRBJ2-3, with TRBD1 matching over 9 bases. V lost 5 bases to trimming and J lost 3 bases; unmatched junction nucleotides: 3. The CDR3 loop spans 14 amino acids. Germline V lookup: CDR1 MDHEN, CDR2 SYDVKM. The CDR3 nucleotides are TGTGCCAGCAGTCGGACAGGGGCGACAGATACGCAGTATTTT. It is translated as CASSRTGATDTQYF.